The source of this T cell receptor beta chain is a study of T cell repertoires in cytomegalovirus infection. Background on the study: An indication of both CMV infection and matching HLA type came from public TCR beta signatures. General study results and limits: In two of eight donors, the top clonotype was HLA-C-restricted CMV-specific.

MiXCR was run by TCRdb on the reads, yielding one entry per CDR3 protein. The sample holds more than 350,000 distinct CDR3 sequences, around 32% seen once. V was pared by 5 bases and J by 0 bases, with 22 bases between. The CDR3 extends over 17 amino acids. Per germline, CDR1 DFQATT and CDR2 SNEGSKA (reference sequence). Note on this clonotype: Antigen unknown.

The sample consisted of PBMCs. The rearrangement uses TRBV20-1 and TRBJ1-1, with D possibly matching TRBD1 (5 bases). This TCR came from a human donor in good health (CMV status not recorded). Some clones in this sample may be carry-over from other donors' samples. CDR3 loop: CSAPRRDMGRMNTEAFF. CDR3 DNA: TGCAGTGCTCCCCGAAGGGATATGGGACGGATGAACACTGAAGCTTTCTTT.